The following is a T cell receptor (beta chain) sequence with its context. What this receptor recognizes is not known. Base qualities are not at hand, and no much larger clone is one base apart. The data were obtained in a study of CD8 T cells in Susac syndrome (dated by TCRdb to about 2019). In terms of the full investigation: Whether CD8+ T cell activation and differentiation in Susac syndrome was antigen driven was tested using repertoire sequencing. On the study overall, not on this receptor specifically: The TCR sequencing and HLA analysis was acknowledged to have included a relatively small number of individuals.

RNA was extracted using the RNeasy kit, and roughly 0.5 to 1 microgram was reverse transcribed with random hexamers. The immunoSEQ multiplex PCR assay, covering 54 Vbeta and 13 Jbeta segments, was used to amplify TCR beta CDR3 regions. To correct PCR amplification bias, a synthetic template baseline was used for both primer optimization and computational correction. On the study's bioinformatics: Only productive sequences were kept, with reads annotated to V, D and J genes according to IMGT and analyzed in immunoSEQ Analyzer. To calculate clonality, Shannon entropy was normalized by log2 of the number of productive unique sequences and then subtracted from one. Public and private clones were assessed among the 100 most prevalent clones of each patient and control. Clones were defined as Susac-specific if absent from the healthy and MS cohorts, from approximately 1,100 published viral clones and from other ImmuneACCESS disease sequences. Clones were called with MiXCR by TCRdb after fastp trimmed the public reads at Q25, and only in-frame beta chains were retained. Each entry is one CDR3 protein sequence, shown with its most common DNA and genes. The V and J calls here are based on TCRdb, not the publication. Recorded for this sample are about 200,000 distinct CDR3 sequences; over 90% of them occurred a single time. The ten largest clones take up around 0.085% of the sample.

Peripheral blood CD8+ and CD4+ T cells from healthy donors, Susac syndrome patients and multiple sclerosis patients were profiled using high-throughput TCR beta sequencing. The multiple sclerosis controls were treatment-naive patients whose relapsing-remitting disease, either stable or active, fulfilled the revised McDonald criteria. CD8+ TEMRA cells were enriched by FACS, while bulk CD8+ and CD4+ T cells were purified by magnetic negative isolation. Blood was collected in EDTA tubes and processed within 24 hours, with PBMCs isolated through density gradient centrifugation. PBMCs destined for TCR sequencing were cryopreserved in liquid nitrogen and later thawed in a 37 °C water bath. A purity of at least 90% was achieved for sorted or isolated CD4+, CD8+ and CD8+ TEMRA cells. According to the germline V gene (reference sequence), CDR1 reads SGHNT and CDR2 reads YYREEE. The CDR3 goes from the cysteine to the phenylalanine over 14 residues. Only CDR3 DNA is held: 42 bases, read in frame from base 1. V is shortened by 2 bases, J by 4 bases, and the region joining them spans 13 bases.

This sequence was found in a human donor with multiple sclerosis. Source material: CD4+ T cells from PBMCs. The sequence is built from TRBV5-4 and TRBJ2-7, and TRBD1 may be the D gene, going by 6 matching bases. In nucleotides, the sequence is TGTGCCAGCAGCTTCGACAGGCTGGGATACGAGCAGTACTTC. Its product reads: CASSFDRLGYEQYF.